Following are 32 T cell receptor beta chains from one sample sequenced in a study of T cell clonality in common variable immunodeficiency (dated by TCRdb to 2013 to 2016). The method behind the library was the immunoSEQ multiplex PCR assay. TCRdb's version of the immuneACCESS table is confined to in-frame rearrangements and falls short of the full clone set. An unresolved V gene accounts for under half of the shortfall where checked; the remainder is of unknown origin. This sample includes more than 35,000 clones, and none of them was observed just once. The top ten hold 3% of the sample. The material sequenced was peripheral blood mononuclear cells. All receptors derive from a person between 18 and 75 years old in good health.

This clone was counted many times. The sequenced CDR3 bases are TGTGCCAGCAGCTTGCGGGGTCCCTATGGC. It codes for CASSLRGPYG. The whole CDR3 protein reads CASSLRGPYGYTF. The chain carries TRBV5-8 and TRBJ1-2; D gene unclear. The read terminates 3 residues ahead of where the CDR3 ends, so the germline J gene completes it. V was trimmed by 1 base and J by 4 bases, leaving 8 bases between them. The germline gives CDR1 SGHTS, CDR2 YDEGEE. The CDR3 runs 13 residues.

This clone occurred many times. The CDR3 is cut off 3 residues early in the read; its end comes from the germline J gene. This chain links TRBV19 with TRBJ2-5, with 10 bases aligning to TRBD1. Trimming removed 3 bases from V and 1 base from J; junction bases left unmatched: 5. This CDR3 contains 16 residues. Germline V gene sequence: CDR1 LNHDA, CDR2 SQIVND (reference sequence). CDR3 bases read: TGTGCCAGTAGTATCCGGGACAGGGGCTCCCAAGAGACC. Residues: CASSIRDRGSQET. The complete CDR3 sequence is CASSIRDRGSQETQYF.

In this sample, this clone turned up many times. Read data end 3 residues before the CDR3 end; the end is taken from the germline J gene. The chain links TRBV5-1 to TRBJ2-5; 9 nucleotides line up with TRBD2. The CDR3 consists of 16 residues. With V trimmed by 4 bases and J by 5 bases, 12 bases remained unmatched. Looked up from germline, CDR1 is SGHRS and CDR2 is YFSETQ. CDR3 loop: CASSPTLIAGVETQYF. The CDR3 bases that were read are TGCGCCAGCAGCCCCACGCTTATAGCGGGAGTTGAGACC.

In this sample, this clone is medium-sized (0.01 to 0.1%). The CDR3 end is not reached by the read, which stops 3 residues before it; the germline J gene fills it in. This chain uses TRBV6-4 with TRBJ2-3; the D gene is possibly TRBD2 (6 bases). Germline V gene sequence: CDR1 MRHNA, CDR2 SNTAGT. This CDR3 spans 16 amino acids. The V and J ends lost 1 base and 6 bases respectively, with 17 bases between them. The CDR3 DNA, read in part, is TGTGCCAGCAGTGACTTTCTGGACTACAGGCTTGATACG. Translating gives CASSDFLDYRLDT. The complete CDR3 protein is CASSDFLDYRLDTQYF.

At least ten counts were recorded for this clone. The sequenced part of the CDR3 DNA is TGTGCCAGCACCGAACTGGCTGGGCCCTACGAG. This translates into CASTELAGPYE. The whole CDR3 reads CASTELAGPYEQYF. V and J are TRBV2 and TRBJ2-7; D gene uncertain. The read stops 3 residues short of the end of the CDR3; the missing end is completed from the germline J gene. The CDR3 spans 14 residues. V dropped 7 bases and J dropped 2 bases, with 15 bases sitting between them. Germline loops: CDR1 SNHLY, CDR2 FYNNEI.

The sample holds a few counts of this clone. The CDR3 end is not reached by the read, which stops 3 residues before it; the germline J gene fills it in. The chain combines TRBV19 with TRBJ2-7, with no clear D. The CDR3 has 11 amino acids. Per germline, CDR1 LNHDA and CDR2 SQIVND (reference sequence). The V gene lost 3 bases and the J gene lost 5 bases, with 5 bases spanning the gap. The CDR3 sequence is CASSIRDEQYF. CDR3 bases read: TGTGCCAGTAGTATCCGGGACGAG. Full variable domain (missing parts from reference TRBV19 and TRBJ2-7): DGGITQSPKYLFRKEGQNVTLSCEQNLNHDAMYWYRQDPGQGLRLIYYSQIVNDFQKGDIAEGYSVSREKKESFPLTVTSAQKNPTAFYLCASSIRDEQYFGPGTRLTVT.

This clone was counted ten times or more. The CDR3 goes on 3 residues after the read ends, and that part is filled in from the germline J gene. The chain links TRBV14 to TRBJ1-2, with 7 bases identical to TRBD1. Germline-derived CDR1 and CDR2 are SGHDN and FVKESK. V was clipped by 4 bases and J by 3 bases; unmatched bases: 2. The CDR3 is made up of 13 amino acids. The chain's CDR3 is CASSRDRDYGYTF. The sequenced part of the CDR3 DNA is TGTGCCAGCAGCCGAGACAGGGACTATGGC.

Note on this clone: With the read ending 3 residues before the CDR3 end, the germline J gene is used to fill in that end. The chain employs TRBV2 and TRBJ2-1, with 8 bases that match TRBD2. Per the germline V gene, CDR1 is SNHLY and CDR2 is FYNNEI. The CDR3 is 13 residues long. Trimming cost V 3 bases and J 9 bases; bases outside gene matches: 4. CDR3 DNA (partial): TGTGCCAGCAGTGAGGAAAGCGGGAGTGAG. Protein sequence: CASSEESGSE. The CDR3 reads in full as CASSEESGSEQFF.

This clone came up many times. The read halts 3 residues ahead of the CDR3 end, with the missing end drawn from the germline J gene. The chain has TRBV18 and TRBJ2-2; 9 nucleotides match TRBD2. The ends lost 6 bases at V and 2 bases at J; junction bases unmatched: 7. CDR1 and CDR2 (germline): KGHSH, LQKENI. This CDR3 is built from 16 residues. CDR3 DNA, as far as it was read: TGTGCCAGCTCCCCTCTAGCGGGGCGTAACACCGGGGAG. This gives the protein CASSPLAGRNTGE. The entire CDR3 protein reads CASSPLAGRNTGELFF.

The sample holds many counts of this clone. CDR3 bases read: TGCGCCAGCAGGCGTAGGGGACTAGCGGGGGAGTTTAGCAATGAG. Translated: CASRRRGLAGEFSNE. The whole CDR3 is CASRRRGLAGEFSNEQFF. The rearrangement joins TRBV5-1 to TRBJ2-1, with 14 positions matching TRBD2. The read terminates 3 residues before the CDR3 end, so the remaining end is supplied by the germline J gene. The junction had 13 bases not matched to a gene; V was cut back by 5 bases and J by 6 bases. The CDR3 covers 18 residues. The germline CDR1 and CDR2 sequences are SGHRS and YFSETQ.

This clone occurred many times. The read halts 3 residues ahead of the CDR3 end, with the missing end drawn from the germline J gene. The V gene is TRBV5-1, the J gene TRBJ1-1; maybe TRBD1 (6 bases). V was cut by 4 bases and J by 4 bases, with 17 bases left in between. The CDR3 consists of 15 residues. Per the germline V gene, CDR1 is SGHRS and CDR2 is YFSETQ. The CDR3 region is CASSKNREGSTEAFF. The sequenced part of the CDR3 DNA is TGCGCCAGCAGCAAAAACAGGGAAGGTTCCACTGAA.

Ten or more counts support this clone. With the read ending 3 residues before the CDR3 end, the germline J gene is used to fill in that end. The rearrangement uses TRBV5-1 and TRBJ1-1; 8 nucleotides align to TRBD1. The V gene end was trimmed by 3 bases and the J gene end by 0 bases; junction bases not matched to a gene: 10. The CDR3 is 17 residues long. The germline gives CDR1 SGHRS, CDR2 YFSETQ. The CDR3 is CASSSPESDRVNTEAFF. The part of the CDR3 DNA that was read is TGCGCCAGCAGCTCGCCGGAGTCGGACAGGGTGAACACTGAA.

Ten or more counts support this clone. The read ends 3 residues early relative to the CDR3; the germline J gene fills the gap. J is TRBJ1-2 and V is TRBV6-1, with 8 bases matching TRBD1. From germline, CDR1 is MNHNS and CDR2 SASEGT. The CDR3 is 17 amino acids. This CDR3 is CASSEARGRGLFGGYTF. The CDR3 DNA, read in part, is TGTGCCAGCAGTGAAGCAAGGGGCAGGGGGCTGTTCGGAGGC.

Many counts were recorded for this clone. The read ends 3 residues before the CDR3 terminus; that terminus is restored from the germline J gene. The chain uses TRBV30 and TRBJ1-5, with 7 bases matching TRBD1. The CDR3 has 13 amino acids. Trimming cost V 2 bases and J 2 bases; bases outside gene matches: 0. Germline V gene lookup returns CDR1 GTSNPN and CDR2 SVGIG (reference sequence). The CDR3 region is CAWSTGGNQPQHF. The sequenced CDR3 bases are TGTGCCTGGAGTACAGGGGGCAATCAGCCC.

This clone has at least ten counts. The sequenced part of the CDR3 DNA is TGTGCCAGTAGTACAACTAGCGGGGCGTACAATGAG. Encoded protein: CASSTTSGAYNE. The full CDR3 sequence reads CASSTTSGAYNEQFF. The gene calls are TRBV19 and TRBJ2-1, with 10 bases lining up with TRBD2. The read gets to within 3 residues of the CDR3 end, and the germline J gene fills in the rest. The length of the CDR3 is 15 residues. CDR1 is LNHDA, CDR2 SQIVND, per germline (reference sequence). V lost 4 bases and J lost 4; bases outside the gene matches: 4. Full variable domain (missing parts from reference TRBV19 and TRBJ2-1): DGGITQSPKYLFRKEGQNVTLSCEQNLNHDAMYWYRQDPGQGLRLIYYSQIVNDFQKGDIAEGYSVSREKKESFPLTVTSAQKNPTAFYLCASSTTSGAYNEQFFGPGTRLTVL.

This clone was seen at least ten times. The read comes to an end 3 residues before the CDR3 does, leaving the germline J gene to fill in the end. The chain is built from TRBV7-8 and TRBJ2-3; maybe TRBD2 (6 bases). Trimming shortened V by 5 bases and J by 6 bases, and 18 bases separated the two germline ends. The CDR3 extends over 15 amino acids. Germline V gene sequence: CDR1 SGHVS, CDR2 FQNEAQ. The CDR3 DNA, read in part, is TGTGCCAGCAGCGGGCGGACACTCCGGGGGGATACG. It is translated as CASSGRTLRGDT. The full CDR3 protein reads CASSGRTLRGDTQYF. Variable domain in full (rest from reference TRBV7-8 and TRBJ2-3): GAGVSQSPRYKVAKRGQDVALRCDPISGHVSLFWYQQALGQGPEFLTYFQNEAQLDKSGLPSDRFFAERPEGSVSTLKIQRTQQEDSAVYLCASSGRTLRGDTQYFGPGTRLTVL.

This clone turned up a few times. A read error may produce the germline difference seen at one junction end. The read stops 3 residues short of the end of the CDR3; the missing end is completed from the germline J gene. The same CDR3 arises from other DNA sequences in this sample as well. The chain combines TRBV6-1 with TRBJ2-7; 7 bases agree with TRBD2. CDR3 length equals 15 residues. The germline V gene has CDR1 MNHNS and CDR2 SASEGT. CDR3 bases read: TGTGCCAGTAGTGAAGATGGCGGGAGCTCCTACGAG. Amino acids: CASSEDGGSSYE. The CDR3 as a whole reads CASSEDGGSSYEQYF.

CDR3 bases read: TGTGCCAGCTCACCTGAGGGTGAA. Translated, it gives CASSPEGE. The full-length CDR3 reads as CASSPEGEAFF. The chain recombines TRBV18 with TRBJ1-1, with unresolved D. The read ends 3 residues early relative to the CDR3; the germline J gene fills the gap. Trimming cost V 3 bases and J 7 bases, with 6 bases left between them. Per the germline V gene, CDR1 is KGHSH and CDR2 is LQKENI. The length of the CDR3 is 11 residues. The full variable domain, with the rest looked up from reference TRBV18 and TRBJ1-1, is NAGVMQNPRHLVRRRGQEARLRCSPMKGHSHVYWYRQLPEEGLKFMVYLQKENIIDESGMPKERFSAEFPKEGPSILRIQQVVRGDSAAYFCASSPEGEAFFGQGTRLTVV.

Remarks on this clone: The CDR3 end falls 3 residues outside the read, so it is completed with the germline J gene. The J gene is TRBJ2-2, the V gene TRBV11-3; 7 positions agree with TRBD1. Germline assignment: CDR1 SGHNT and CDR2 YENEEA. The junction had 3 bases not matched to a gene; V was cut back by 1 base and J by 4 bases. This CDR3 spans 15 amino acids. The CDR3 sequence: CASSLGSGGTGELFF. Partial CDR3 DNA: TGTGCCAGCAGCTTAGGATCAGGGGGCACCGGGGAG. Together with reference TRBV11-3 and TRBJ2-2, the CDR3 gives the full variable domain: EAGVVQSPRYKIIEKKQPVAFWCNPISGHNTLYWYLQNLGQGPELLIRYENEEAVDDSQLPKDRFSAERLKGVDSTLKIQPAELGDSAVYLCASSLGSGGTGELFFGEGSRLTVL.

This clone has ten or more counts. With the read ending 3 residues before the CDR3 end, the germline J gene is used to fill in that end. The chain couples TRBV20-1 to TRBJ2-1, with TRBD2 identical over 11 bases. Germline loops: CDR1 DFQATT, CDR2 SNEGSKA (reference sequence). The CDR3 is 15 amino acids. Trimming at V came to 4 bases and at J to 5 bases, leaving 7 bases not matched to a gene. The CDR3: CSANKPGLADNEQFF. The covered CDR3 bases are TGCAGTGCTAATAAACCGGGACTAGCGGACAATGAG.

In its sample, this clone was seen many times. CDR3 region: CASSQSAGAGVTDTQYF. The DNA read from the CDR3 is TGCGCCAGCAGCCAATCCGCGGGCGCGGGAGTCACAGATACG. This chain joins TRBV4-1 and TRBJ2-3, with 7 bases identical to TRBD2. The DNA ends 3 residues before the CDR3 does, and the rest of the CDR3 is filled in from the germline J gene. The germline CDR1 and CDR2 sequences are MGHRA and YSYEKL. The CDR3 sequence is 17 residues long. J was trimmed by 2 bases and V by 2 bases; bases with no gene match: 10.

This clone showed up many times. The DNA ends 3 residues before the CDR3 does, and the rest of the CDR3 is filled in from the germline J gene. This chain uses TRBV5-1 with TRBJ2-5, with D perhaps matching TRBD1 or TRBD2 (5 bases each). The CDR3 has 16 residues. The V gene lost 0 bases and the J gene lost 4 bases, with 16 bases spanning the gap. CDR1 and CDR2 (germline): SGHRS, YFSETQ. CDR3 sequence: CASSLEWQSRGETQYF. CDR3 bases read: TGCGCCAGCAGCTTGGAGTGGCAGTCGAGGGGAGAGACC.

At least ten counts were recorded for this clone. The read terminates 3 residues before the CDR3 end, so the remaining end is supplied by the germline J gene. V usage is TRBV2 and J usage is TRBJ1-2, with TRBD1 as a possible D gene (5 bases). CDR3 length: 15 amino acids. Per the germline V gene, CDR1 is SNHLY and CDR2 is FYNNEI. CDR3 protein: CALVRRGEESHGYTF. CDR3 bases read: TGTGCTTTAGTCCGGAGGGGCGAAGAGTCTCATGGC.

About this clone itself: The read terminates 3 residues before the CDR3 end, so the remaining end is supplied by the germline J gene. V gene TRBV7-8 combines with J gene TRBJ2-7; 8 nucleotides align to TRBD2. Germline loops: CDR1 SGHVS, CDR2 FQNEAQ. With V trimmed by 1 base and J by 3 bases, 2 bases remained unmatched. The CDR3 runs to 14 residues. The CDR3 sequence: CASSLGLAGYEQYF. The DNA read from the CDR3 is TGTGCCAGCAGCTTAGGGCTAGCGGGCTACGAG.

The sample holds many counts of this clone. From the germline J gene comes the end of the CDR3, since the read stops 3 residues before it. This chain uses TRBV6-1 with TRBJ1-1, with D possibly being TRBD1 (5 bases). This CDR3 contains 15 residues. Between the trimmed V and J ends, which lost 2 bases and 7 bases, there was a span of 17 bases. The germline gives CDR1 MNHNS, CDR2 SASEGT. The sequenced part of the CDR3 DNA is TGTGCCAGCAGTGAATTGGCAGGGAGGGTTATTGAA. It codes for CASSELAGRVIE. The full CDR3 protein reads CASSELAGRVIEAFF.

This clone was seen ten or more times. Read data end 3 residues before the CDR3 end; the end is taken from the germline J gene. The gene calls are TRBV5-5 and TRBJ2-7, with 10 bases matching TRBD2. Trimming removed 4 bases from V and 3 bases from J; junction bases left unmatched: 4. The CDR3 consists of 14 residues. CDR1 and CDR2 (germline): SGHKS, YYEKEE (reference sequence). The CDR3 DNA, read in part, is TGTGCCAGCAGCCCCGTAGCGGGAGGCTACGAG. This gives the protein CASSPVAGGYE. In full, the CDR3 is CASSPVAGGYEQYF.

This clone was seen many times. CDR3 residues: CSARDLRGNEQFF. Partial CDR3 DNA: TGCAGTGCTAGAGATCTCAGAGGGAATGAG. The gene calls are TRBV20-1 and TRBJ2-1; maybe TRBD2 (5 bases). The sequence runs out 3 residues before the end of the CDR3; the remainder is reconstructed from the germline J gene. The CDR3 is 13 residues long. Deletions cut 0 bases from V and 7 bases from J, with 10 bases between. The germline V gene has CDR1 DFQATT and CDR2 SNEGSKA (reference sequence).

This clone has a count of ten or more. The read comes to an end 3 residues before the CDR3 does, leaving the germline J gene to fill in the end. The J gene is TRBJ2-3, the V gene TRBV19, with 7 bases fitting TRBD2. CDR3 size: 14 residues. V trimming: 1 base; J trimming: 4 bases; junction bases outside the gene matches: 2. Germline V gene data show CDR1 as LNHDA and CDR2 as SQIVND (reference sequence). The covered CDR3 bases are TGTGCCAGTAGTATAGGCGGGAGCCCAGATACG. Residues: CASSIGGSPDT. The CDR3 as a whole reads CASSIGGSPDTQYF.

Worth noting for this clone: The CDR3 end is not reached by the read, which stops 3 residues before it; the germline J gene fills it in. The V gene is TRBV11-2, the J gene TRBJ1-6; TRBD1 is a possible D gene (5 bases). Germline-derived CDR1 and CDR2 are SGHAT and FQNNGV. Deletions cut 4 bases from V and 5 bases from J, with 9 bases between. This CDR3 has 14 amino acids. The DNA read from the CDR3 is TGTGCCAGCAGCTCAGGGACTAATAATTCACCC. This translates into CASSSGTNNSP. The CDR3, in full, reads CASSSGTNNSPLHF.

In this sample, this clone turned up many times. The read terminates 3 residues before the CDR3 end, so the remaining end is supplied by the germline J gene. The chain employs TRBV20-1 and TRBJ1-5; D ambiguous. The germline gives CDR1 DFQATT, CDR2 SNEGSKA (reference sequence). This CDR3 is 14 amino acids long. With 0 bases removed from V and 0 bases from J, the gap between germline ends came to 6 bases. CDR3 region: CSARDPYSNQPQHF. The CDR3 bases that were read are TGCAGTGCTAGAGATCCCTATAGCAATCAGCCC.

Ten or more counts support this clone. CDR3 DNA (partial): TGTGCCAGCAGCGCGGGACAGGGTTTGCAGCCC. Translating it yields CASSAGQGLQP. The full-length CDR3 reads as CASSAGQGLQPQHF. The gene calls are TRBV11-2 and TRBJ1-5, with TRBD1 identical over 9 bases. Sequencing ends 3 residues short of the CDR3 end; the germline J gene provides the rest. CDR3 length equals 14 residues. Germline trimming cut 5 bases from V and 7 bases from J; bases unmatched to any gene: 6. The germline V gene encodes CDR1 SGHAT and CDR2 FQNNGV.

The CDR3 is CASSRPGLAGGRGNEQFF. Partial CDR3 DNA: TGTGCCAGCAGCCGACCGGGACTAGCGGGAGGCCGAGGCAATGAG. The V gene is TRBV13, the J gene TRBJ2-1; 15 bases map to TRBD2. Sequencing ends 3 residues short of the CDR3 end; the germline J gene provides the rest. The CDR3 has 18 amino acids. Losses at the gene ends were 5 bases for V and 6 bases for J; bases not matched to a gene: 11. Looked up from germline, CDR1 is PRHDT and CDR2 is FYEKMQ (reference sequence).